The T cell receptor beta chain under discussion was sequenced for a study of blood T cell repertoires in COVID-19. Study information: The study drew acute and convalescent COVID-19 samples from the United States, Italy and Spain.

Per the original data handling: Counts of nucleated cells, estimated from reference gene primer amplification, were obtained. Measured with immunoSEQ multiplex PCR; TCRdb has only the in-frame clones, and not every one. The V and J calls and the clone size are those of that table, but D and trimming were determined from the DNA. The sample yields 300,000 to 350,000 clones, around 90% seen once. The CDR3 covers 14 residues. Germline lookup yields CDR1 KGHSH and CDR2 LQKENI. Trimming cost V 2 bases and J 2 bases, with 6 bases left between them. The source material was peripheral blood. This receptor was identified in an older woman with COVID-19, enrolled during active disease. The J gene is TRBJ2-2, the V gene TRBV18; D unclear. CDR3 bases: TGTGCCAGCTCACCAGGCATAAACACCGGGGAGCTGTTTTTT. Residues: CASSPGINTGELFF.